Listed here are 19 T cell receptor beta chains from one sample, sequenced in a study of T cells in Graves' hyperthyroidism and ophthalmopathy. The source material, RNA transcripts, was used to amplify TCR beta CDR3 regions. First-round RT-PCR targeting the TCR CDR3 was performed with the HTBI primer set. Each CDR3 protein gets one entry after TCRdb re-called the multiplex PCR reads with MiXCR. The data show about 400,000 distinct CDR3 sequences, 14% seen once. The sample consisted of blood. These receptor sequences come from a woman aged 30 to 39 with Graves' ophthalmopathy.

The J gene is TRBJ2-7, the V gene TRBV28, with 7 bases matching TRBD2. Germline CDR1 and CDR2: MDHEN and SYDVKM. Unmatched junction bases numbered 10, after V lost 3 bases and J lost 8 bases. The CDR3 has 14 amino acids. The CDR3 protein is CASSLGGAVNKQYF. CDR3 coding DNA: TGTGCCAGCAGTTTGGGAGGGGCTGTTAACAAGCAGTACTTC.

This clonotype was seen many times. V gene TRBV7-2 combines with J gene TRBJ2-1; either TRBD1 or TRBD2 may supply D (6 bases each). CDR1 and CDR2 (germline): SGHTA, FQGNSA. This CDR3 region has 15 residues. V gave up 5 bases and J gave up 2 bases, with 13 bases separating them. The CDR3 DNA reads as TGTGCCAGCAGCGTCGATGGGGGGCCCTACAATGAGCAGTTCTTC. The encoded protein is CASSVDGGPYNEQFF.

This clonotype was seen at least ten times. The chain employs TRBV3-1 and TRBJ2-7; D gene ambiguous. Germline CDR1 reads LGHDT; CDR2 reads YNNKEL (reference sequence). V was clipped by 1 base and J by 7 bases, with 5 bases between them. This CDR3 region has 11 residues. The DNA of the CDR3 is TGTGCCAGCAGCCAAGGACTGGAGCAGTACTTC. Encoded protein: CASSQGLEQYF.

This clonotype was seen many times. V is TRBV20-1 and J is TRBJ1-6; the D gene is possibly TRBD1 (5 bases). Trimming stripped 3 bases from V and 0 bases from J, with 9 bases between. In germline, CDR1 is DFQATT, CDR2 SNEGSKA (reference sequence). There are 15 residues in the CDR3. CDR3 protein: CSAREGSSYNSPLHF. The CDR3 bases are TGCAGTGCTAGGGAGGGGAGCTCCTATAATTCACCCCTCCACTTT.

The table lists this clonotype with many counts. The V call is TRBV20-1, the J call TRBJ2-7; 8 bases are shared with TRBD1. CDR1 and CDR2 (germline): DFQATT, SNEGSKA (reference sequence). With 0 bases clipped from V and 4 bases from J, the junction kept 5 bases outside the gene matches. The length of the CDR3 is 14 residues. Here the CDR3 DNA reads TGCAGTGCTAGAGACGGGACAGGCAAATACGAGCAGTACTTC. Translating gives CSARDGTGKYEQYF.

V and J are TRBV7-9 and TRBJ2-7; D remains ambiguous. V lost 4 bases, J lost 0 bases, and 19 bases lay in between. Germline CDR1 is SEHNR and CDR2 is FQNEAQ (reference sequence). The CDR3 is 17 amino acids. The DNA of the CDR3 is TGTGCCAGCAGCTCCTCCATCACCTCAGCCAACTCCTACGAGCAGTACTTC. Protein product: CASSSSITSANSYEQYF.

J is TRBJ2-2 and V is TRBV20-1; D gene unclear. V lost 6 bases and J 7 bases, leaving 12 bases between the germline ends. Germline CDR1 and CDR2: DFQATT and SNEGSKA (reference sequence). The CDR3 extends over 12 amino acids. The CDR3 bases are TGCAGTGCAAATATAGACGACGGGGAGCTGTTTTTT. Translation gives CSANIDDGELFF.

Ten or more counts support this clonotype. The chain has TRBV28 and TRBJ1-4, with a tentative D call TRBD1 (5 bases). CDR3 length equals 15 residues. Trimming pared 3 bases from V and 3 bases from J, leaving 11 bases between. Per germline, CDR1 MDHEN and CDR2 SYDVKM. The CDR3 nucleotides read TGTGCCAGCAGTTTCTACAGGAAAGCTAATGAAAAACTGTTTTTT. Translating gives CASSFYRKANEKLFF.

This clonotype was detected ten times or more. The rearrangement uses TRBV11-3 and TRBJ2-5, with TRBD1 as a possible D gene (6 bases). In germline, CDR1 is SGHNT, CDR2 YENEEA. Trimming left V 5 bases short and J 2 bases short, with 15 bases between. CDR3 length: 15 amino acids. CDR3 nucleotides: TGTGCCAGCAGCACCATAAAGACAGGTCAAGAGACCCAGTACTTC. It yields the protein CASSTIKTGQETQYF.

This clonotype appeared many times. The CDR3 spells CASSESGFTEAFF. In DNA, the CDR3 is TGTGCCAGCAGTGAATCAGGGTTCACTGAAGCTTTCTTT. The V gene is TRBV2, the J gene TRBJ1-1, with D possibly matching TRBD1 (5 bases). Germline V gene lookup returns CDR1 SNHLY and CDR2 FYNNEI. The V gene lost 2 bases and the J gene lost 4 bases, with 8 bases spanning the gap. The CDR3 runs 13 residues.

Only a few counts were recorded for this clonotype. The CDR3 DNA reads TGTGCCACCAGTGACCCCCAAGCGGGAGGCACAGATACGCAGTATTTT. Amino acids: CATSDPQAGGTDTQYF. The chain has TRBV24-1 and TRBJ2-3; TRBD2 matches at 8 bases. J was trimmed by 1 base and V by 4 bases; bases with no gene match: 6. Germline CDR1 and CDR2: KGHDR and SFDVKD. CDR3 length equals 16 residues.

There are many counts of this clonotype. The rearrangement uses TRBV5-1 and TRBJ1-2; tentative D call: TRBD1 (5 bases). Trimming took off 3 bases at V and 4 bases at J, with 22 bases between the two ends. This CDR3 region has 17 residues. In germline, CDR1 is SGHRS, CDR2 YFSETQ. The DNA for the CDR3 is TGCGCCAGCAGCTCCGACGTCAGAGCAGGGACCAGCTATGGCTACACCTTC. It is translated as CASSSDVRAGTSYGYTF.

This clonotype was observed at least ten times. The rearrangement links TRBV12-3 or TRBV12-4 to TRBJ1-5, with D maybe TRBD1 (5 bases). The CDR3 is 14 amino acids. V gave up 6 bases and J gave up 0 bases, with 9 bases separating them. The CDR3 reads CASSLTASNQPQHF. CDR3 DNA sequence: TGTGCCAGCAGCCTGACAGCTAGCAATCAGCCCCAGCATTTT.

There are many counts of this clonotype. V is TRBV30 and J is TRBJ1-4; 9 positions match TRBD1. V was clipped by 4 bases and J by 5 bases; unmatched bases: 8. Germline V gene data show CDR1 as GTSNPN and CDR2 as SVGIG (reference sequence). The CDR3 has 15 amino acids. The CDR3 is CAWTTGGAGNEKLFF. As DNA, the CDR3 is TGTGCCTGGACCACAGGGGGCGCTGGGAATGAAAAACTGTTTTTT.

This clonotype was observed at least ten times. The chain couples TRBV3-1 to TRBJ1-3, with no clear D. V dropped 4 bases and J dropped 1 base, with 26 bases sitting between them. Per the germline V gene, CDR1 is LGHDT and CDR2 is YNNKEL (reference sequence). The CDR3 spans 20 residues. The CDR3 nucleotides read TGTGCCAGCAGCCGGGAAGCACAACTGGAAACAAAGGAATCTGGAAACACCATATATTTT. Amino acid sequence: CASSREAQLETKESGNTIYF. Full variable domain (rest looked up from reference TRBV3-1 and TRBJ1-3): DTAVSQTPKYLVTQMGNDKSIKCEQNLGHDTMYWYKQDSKKFLKIMFSYNNKELIINETVPNRFSPKSPDKAHLNLHINSLELGDSAVYFCASSREAQLETKESGNTIYFGEGSWLTVV.

This clonotype has ten or more counts. V and J are TRBV3-1 and TRBJ2-1; D is undetermined. The germline V gene encodes CDR1 LGHDT and CDR2 YNNKEL (reference sequence). This CDR3 contains 12 residues. V lost 1 base and J lost 7, with 5 bases in between. In nucleotides, the CDR3 is TGTGCCAGCAGCCAAGCCAGAAATGAGCAGTTCTTC. Protein product: CASSQARNEQFF.

This clonotype was picked up many times. The chain couples TRBV18 to TRBJ2-5; the match to TRBD1 covers 9 bases. Germline CDR1 reads KGHSH; CDR2 reads LQKENI. There are 15 residues in the CDR3. V was clipped by 3 bases and J by 5 bases; unmatched bases: 7. CDR3 sequence (DNA): TGTGCCAGCTCACCGGGACAGGGAGGCGGTGAGACCCAGTACTTC. It encodes CASSPGQGGGETQYF. The full variable domain, its missing parts supplied by reference TRBV18 and TRBJ2-5, is NAGVMQNPRHLVRRRGQEARLRCSPMKGHSHVYWYRQLPEEGLKFMVYLQKENIIDESGMPKERFSAEFPKEGPSILRIQQVVRGDSAAYFCASSPGQGGGETQYFGPGTRLLVL.

About this clonotype itself: This clone may be a read error of a much larger clone one base away. V usage is TRBV27 and J usage is TRBJ1-2; a weak D match, TRBD1 (5 bases). Germline assignment: CDR1 MNHEY and CDR2 SMNVEV (reference sequence). CDR3 length: 13 amino acids. Trimming removed 6 bases from V and 5 bases from J, with 13 bases in between. The chain's CDR3 is CASRIGASYGYTF. For the CDR3, the DNA is TGTGCCAGCAGAATCGGGGCCTCGTATGGCTACACCTTC.

This clonotype was picked up many times. The rearrangement joins TRBV7-3 to TRBJ2-3; possible D gene TRBD2, 7 bases. CDR1 is SGHTA and CDR2 is FQGTGA in the germline V gene. The CDR3 sequence is 19 residues long. V was pared by 7 bases and J by 0 bases, with 26 bases between. The CDR3 here is CASTKTRGGGASSTDTQYF. CDR3 nucleotides: TGTGCCAGCACCAAAACACGAGGTGGGGGGGCCTCGAGCACAGATACGCAGTATTTT.